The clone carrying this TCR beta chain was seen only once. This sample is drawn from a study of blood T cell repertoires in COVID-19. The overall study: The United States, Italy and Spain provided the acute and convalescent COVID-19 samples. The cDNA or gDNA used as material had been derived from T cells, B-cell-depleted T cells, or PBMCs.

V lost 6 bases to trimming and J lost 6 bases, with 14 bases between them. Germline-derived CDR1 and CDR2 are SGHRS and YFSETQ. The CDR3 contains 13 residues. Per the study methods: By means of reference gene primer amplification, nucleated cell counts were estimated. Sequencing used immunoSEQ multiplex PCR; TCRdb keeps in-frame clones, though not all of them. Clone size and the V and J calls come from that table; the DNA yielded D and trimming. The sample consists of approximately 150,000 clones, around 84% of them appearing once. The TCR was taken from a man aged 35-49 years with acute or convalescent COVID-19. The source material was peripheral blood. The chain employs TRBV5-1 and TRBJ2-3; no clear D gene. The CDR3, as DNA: TGCGCCAGCACCAAGGCAGGCTACGATACGCAGTATTTT. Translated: CASTKAGYDTQYF.